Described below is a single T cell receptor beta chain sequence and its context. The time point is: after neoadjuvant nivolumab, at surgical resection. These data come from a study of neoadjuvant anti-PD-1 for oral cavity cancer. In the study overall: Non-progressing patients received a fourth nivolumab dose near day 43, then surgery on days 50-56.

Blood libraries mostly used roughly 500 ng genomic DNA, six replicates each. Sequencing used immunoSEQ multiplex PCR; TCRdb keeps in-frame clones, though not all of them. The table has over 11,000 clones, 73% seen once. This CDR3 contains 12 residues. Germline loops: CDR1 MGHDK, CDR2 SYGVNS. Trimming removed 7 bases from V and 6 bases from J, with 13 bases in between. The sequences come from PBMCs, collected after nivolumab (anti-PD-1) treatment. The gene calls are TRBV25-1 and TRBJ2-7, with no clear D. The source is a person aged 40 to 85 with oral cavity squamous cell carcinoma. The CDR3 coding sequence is TGTGCCAGCATGGGGTTTAGGAGCGAGCAGTACTTC. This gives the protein CASMGFRSEQYF.